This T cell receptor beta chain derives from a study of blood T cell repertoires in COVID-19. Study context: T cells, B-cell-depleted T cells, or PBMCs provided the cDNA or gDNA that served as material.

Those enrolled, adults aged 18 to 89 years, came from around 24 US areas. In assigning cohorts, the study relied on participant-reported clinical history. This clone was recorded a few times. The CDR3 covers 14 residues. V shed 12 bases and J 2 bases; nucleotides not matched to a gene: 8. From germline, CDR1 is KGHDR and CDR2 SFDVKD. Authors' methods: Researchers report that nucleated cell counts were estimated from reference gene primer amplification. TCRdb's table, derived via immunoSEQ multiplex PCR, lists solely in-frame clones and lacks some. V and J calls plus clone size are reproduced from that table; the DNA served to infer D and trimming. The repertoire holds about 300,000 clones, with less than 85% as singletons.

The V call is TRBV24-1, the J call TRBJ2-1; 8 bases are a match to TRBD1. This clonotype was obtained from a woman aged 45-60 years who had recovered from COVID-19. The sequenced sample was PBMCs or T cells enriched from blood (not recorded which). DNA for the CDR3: TGTGCCTCTTCAGGGGGCCCTACCTACAATGAGCAGTTCTTC. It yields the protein CASSGGPTYNEQFF.